These 4 T cell receptor beta chains came from one sample sequenced in a study of cytotoxic CD8 clonotypes in ibrutinib-treated CLL. Sequencing was performed with immunoSEQ multiplex PCR; in TCRdb, only in-frame clones are kept and a portion is missing. The data hold 150,000 to 250,000 clones, with over 55% observed a single time. The input for sequencing was PBMCs, taken after 24 months of ibrutinib treatment. Every receptor here comes from a human donor with chronic lymphocytic leukemia.

Here the CDR3 reads CASSLDSGVAGELFF. For the CDR3, the DNA is TGCGCCAGCAGCTTGGACAGTGGCGTAGCCGGGGAGCTGTTTTTT. The chain links TRBV5-1 to TRBJ2-2; D is undetermined. The CDR3 is 15 amino acids. Trimming cost V 0 bases and J 6 bases, with 12 bases left between them. CDR1 and CDR2 from the germline V gene are SGHRS and YFSETQ. The variable domain in full, with the rest retrieved from reference TRBV5-1 and TRBJ2-2, is KAGVTQTPRYLIKTRGQQVTLSCSPISGHRSVSWYQQTPGQGLQFLFEYFSETQRNKGNFPGRFSGRQFSNSRSEMNVSTLELGDSALYLCASSLDSGVAGELFFGEGSRLTVL.

The V and J genes are TRBV7-9 and TRBJ2-1; D tentatively reads TRBD1 or TRBD2 (5 bases each). CDR1 is SEHNR, CDR2 FQNEAQ, per germline (reference sequence). The V end lost 4 bases, the J end lost 8 bases, and 18 bases lay between the germline ends. The CDR3 runs to 15 residues. CDR3 region: CASSSSRDRHDEQFF. The DNA for the CDR3 is TGTGCCAGCAGCTCTTCCCGGGACCGCCACGATGAGCAGTTCTTC.

V gene TRBV2 combines with J gene TRBJ2-3; weak D call: TRBD1 (6 bases). Deletions cut 3 bases from V and 5 bases from J, with 9 bases between. Germline CDR1 is SNHLY and CDR2 is FYNNEI. The CDR3 spans 13 residues. The CDR3 reads CASSDDRLDTQYF. The DNA of the CDR3 is TGTGCCAGCAGTGACGACAGGTTAGATACGCAGTATTTT.

This clone has just a few counts. This chain links TRBV4-3 with TRBJ2-7, with D hard to call. This CDR3 has 12 residues. Germline V gene data show CDR1 as LGHNA and CDR2 as YSLEER. V shed 5 bases and J shed 3 bases, with 8 bases lying between them. The CDR3 loop is CASSTDGYEQYF. The CDR3 DNA reads as TGCGCCAGCAGCACGGACGGCTACGAGCAGTACTTC.